The present entry profiles one TCR beta chain with its context. Its antigen is unknown. The data belong to a study of T cell responses to AZD1222 COVID-19 vaccine. General study points: Donors skewed white British and female; clonal diversity was possibly underestimated.

The length of the CDR3 is 14 residues. V shed 0 bases and J shed 4 bases, with 9 bases lying between them. Looked up from germline, CDR1 is MNHGY and CDR2 is SVAAGI. Clones were sequenced by immunoSEQ multiplex PCR, and TCRdb holds only the in-frame ones, with some missing. The table lists 99,000 or so clones, more than 75% of them singletons. This sequence joins TRBV6-9 and TRBJ1-2; D gene ambiguous. The sample consisted of peripheral blood, taken on day 0 of AZD1222 vaccination. The source is an adult in good health. The CDR3 here is CASSYSGEPYGYTF. The DNA of the CDR3 is TGTGCCAGCAGTTATTCTGGAGAACCCTATGGCTACACCTTC.